Listed below are T cell receptor beta chains from one sample, sequenced in a study of blood T cell repertoires in COVID-19. The assay was immunoSEQ multiplex PCR, and TCRdb's table has in-frame clones only and misses some. The sample holds about 190,000 clones, around 80% seen once. Sequencing input: peripheral blood. These receptors originate from an elderly woman with active or convalescent COVID-19. Each CDR3 is given with its conserved first and last residue. A D gene is named only where the DNA matches it firmly. Size tells how often a clone was seen (once, few, many) or the class of an expanded clone, and some rows leave it out.

TRBV14	TRBJ2-3	.	TRBD1	CASSQGMGQSTDTQYF	TGTGCCAGCAGCCAGGGTATGGGACAGAGCACAGATACGCAGTATTTT
TRBV6-1	TRBJ2-7	.	TRBD1	CASSEGQGSYEQYF	TGTGCCAGCAGTGAAGGACAGGGGTCCTACGAGCAGTACTTC
TRBV6-2/TRBV6-3	TRBJ2-2	.	TRBD1	CASSALTGVKAGELFF	TGTGCCAGCAGTGCCTTGACAGGGGTTAAGGCCGGGGAGCTGTTTTTT
TRBV11-2	TRBJ2-5	.	TRBD1	CASSLVPDRGARETQYF	TGTGCCAGCAGCTTGGTACCTGACAGGGGGGCCCGGGAGACCCAGTACTTC
TRBV28	TRBJ1-5	.	.	CASEDSYISRPQHF	TGTGCCAGTGAGGACAGTTACATTTCTCGGCCCCAGCATTTT
TRBV7-9	TRBJ2-2	.	TRBD1	CASSFSRQGVGGELFF	TGTGCCAGCAGCTTTTCGCGACAGGGGGTCGGCGGGGAGCTGTTTTTT
TRBV10-3	TRBJ2-3	.	TRBD1	CAIKGQGGPDTQYF	TGTGCCATCAAGGGACAGGGAGGGCCAGATACGCAGTATTTT
TRBV7-2	TRBJ2-2	.	.	CASSLVIRANTGELFF	TGTGCCAGCAGCTTAGTTATTCGGGCGAACACCGGGGAGCTGTTTTTT
TRBV20-1	TRBJ2-7	.	.	CSARDKREQYF	TGCAGTGCTAGAGACAAGAGGGAGCAGTACTTC
TRBV3-1/TRBV3-2	TRBJ1-2	once	.	CASSQVVAENYGYTF	TGTGCCAGCAGCCAAGTGGTCGCGGAGAACTATGGCTACACCTTC
TRBV29-1	TRBJ1-4	few	.	CSVLGEDEKLFF	TGCAGCGTTCTGGGGGAGGACGAAAAACTGTTTTTT
TRBV28	TRBJ2-2	.	.	CASSHARDSAGTGELFF	TGTGCCAGCAGTCACGCAAGGGACTCTGCTGGGACCGGGGAGCTGTTTTTT
TRBV7-2	TRBJ1-3	.	TRBD1	CASSSTGAPGNTIYF	TGTGCCAGCAGCTCGACAGGGGCTCCTGGAAACACCATATATTTT
TRBV7-2	TRBJ1-2	.	.	CASSLQGRDYGYTF	TGTGCCAGCAGTTTACAGGGTAGAGACTATGGCTACACCTTC
TRBV10-3	TRBJ1-2	.	.	CAIRGTSYGYTF	TGTGCCATCAGAGGGACTAGCTATGGCTACACCTTC
TRBV19	TRBJ2-1	.	TRBD1	CASNDRGRINEQFF	TGTGCCAGTAACGACAGGGGGCGCATTAATGAGCAGTTCTTC
TRBV2	TRBJ1-3	.	.	CASSGVGGVTGNTIYF	TGTGCCAGCAGTGGAGTGGGGGGAGTAACTGGAAACACCATATATTTT
TRBV3-1/TRBV3-2	TRBJ2-3	.	.	CASSLSRSGTDTQYF	TGTGCCAGCAGCCTATCTAGATCCGGCACAGATACGCAGTATTTT
TRBV5-4	TRBJ1-4	once	TRBD1	CASSRDRVEKLFF	TGTGCCAGCAGCAGGGACAGGGTTGAAAAACTGTTTTTT
TRBV4-2	TRBJ2-3	.	TRBD2	CASSQRRGDVASTDTQYF	TGTGCCAGCAGCCAACGGCGGGGGGACGTAGCAAGCACAGATACGCAGTATTTT
TRBV28	TRBJ2-5	.	TRBD2	CASERAGDRKETQYF	TGTGCCAGCGAGCGAGCGGGGGATAGGAAAGAGACCCAGTACTTC
TRBV19	TRBJ2-6	once	TRBD1	CASSIQPGTGGSGANVLTF	TGTGCCAGTAGTATCCAACCCGGGACAGGGGGTTCTGGGGCCAACGTCCTGACTTTC
TRBV9	TRBJ2-2	.	TRBD1	CASSVEGQGPGELFF	TGTGCCAGCAGCGTAGAGGGACAGGGACCCGGGGAGCTGTTTTTT
TRBV27	TRBJ2-1	once	TRBD2	CASSPGAGGLNEQFF	TGTGCCAGCAGCCCGGGAGCGGGGGGTCTCAATGAGCAGTTCTTC
TRBV19	TRBJ1-2	few	.	CASSIVQGGGYTF	TGTGCCAGTAGTATCGTCCAGGGTGGTGGCTACACCTTC
TRBV2	TRBJ2-2	.	.	CASSDIGAGGELFF	TGTGCCAGCAGTGACATAGGGGCCGGCGGGGAGCTGTTTTTT
TRBV27	TRBJ2-7	.	TRBD2	CASSLSGGAPYEQYF	TGTGCCAGCAGTCTTAGCGGGGGGGCCCCCTACGAGCAGTACTTC
TRBV24-1	TRBJ1-5	few	TRBD1	CATAGTGWNQPQHF	TGTGCCACCGCCGGGACAGGGTGGAATCAGCCCCAGCATTTT
TRBV5-4	TRBJ2-7	.	TRBD2	CASSAGTSGFLEQYF	TGTGCCAGCAGCGCCGGGACTAGCGGGTTTCTAGAGCAGTACTTC
TRBV23-1	TRBJ1-1	.	TRBD1	CASSVGDRGWGTEAFF	TGCGCCAGCAGTGTCGGGGACAGGGGCTGGGGCACTGAAGCTTTCTTT